A selection of T cell receptor beta chains follows, all from one sample in a study of blood T cell repertoires in COVID-19. Measured with immunoSEQ multiplex PCR; TCRdb has only the in-frame clones, and not every one. The data hold approximately 47,000 clones, with about 88% observed a single time. Sequencing was done on a sample of peripheral blood. The receptors derive from a man aged 70-80 years with active COVID-19. The CDR3 runs from the conserved cysteine through the conserved F or W. Each record gives: J gene, clone size, D gene, V gene, CDR3 DNA, CDR3 protein. A D gene is named only where the DNA matches it firmly. A row's size may be missing; if present it is once, few, many or a size class.

TRBJ2-2,.,.,TRBV5-1,TGCGCCAGCAGCTCCCGAGCAGGAGGGCCGGGCGGGGAGCTGTTTTTT,CASSSRAGGPGGELFF
TRBJ1-2,.,.,TRBV9,TGTGCCAGCAGCCCAAGCCATAACTATGGCTACACCTTC,CASSPSHNYGYTF
TRBJ1-6,.,.,TRBV9,TGTGCCAGCAGCACGGGGGACGGGTATAATTCACCCCTCCACTTT,CASSTGDGYNSPLHF
TRBJ1-4,.,.,TRBV7-6,TGTGCCAGCAGCCGCGACTCTTATGAAAAACTGTTTTTT,CASSRDSYEKLFF
TRBJ2-5,.,.,TRBV4-1,TGCGCCAGCAGCCAAGATCCAGGGAACGAAAAGACCCAGTACTTC,CASSQDPGNEKTQYF
TRBJ2-5,.,.,TRBV7-8,TGTGCCAGCAGCCTCACGGACTTGACCCAGTACTTC,CASSLTDLTQYF
TRBJ2-1,.,TRBD2,TRBV5-6,TGTGCCAGCACCCCGGGGACTAGCGGTGACAATGAGCAGTTCTTC,CASTPGTSGDNEQFF
TRBJ2-2,.,.,TRBV6-6,TGTGCCAGCAGTTACCTTACCCACAGGGTAGGCGGGGAGCTGTTTTTT,CASSYLTHRVGGELFF
TRBJ2-7,once,.,TRBV9,TGTGCCAGCTCCCGTGGGGCAGGGATTACCTACGAGCAGTACTTC,CASSRGAGITYEQYF
TRBJ2-7,.,TRBD1,TRBV28,TGTGCCAGCAGATTTGACCCGGGACAGGGACCCTACGAGCAGTACTTC,CASRFDPGQGPYEQYF
TRBJ1-3,.,.,TRBV28,TGTGCCAGCAGTCCCCGAACCGGGCCTCGAGGGGGAAACACCATATATTTT,CASSPRTGPRGGNTIYF
TRBJ2-7,.,TRBD2,TRBV7-6,TGTGCCAGCAGCTGGGGTAGCGGGAACCCCTACGAGCAGTACTTC,CASSWGSGNPYEQYF
TRBJ2-7,.,TRBD1,TRBV6-5,TGTGCCAGCAGCGCGACAGGGCTCGGCGAGCAGTACTTC,CASSATGLGEQYF
TRBJ2-2,once,TRBD2,TRBV7-2,TGTGCCAGCATTAGAGCGGGAGGCGGGACCGGGGAGCTGTTTTTT,CASIRAGGGTGELFF
TRBJ1-1,.,.,TRBV5-1,TGCGCCAGCAGCTTCCGAAGGGTTGGGAGGAACGGGAACACTGAAGCTTTCTTT,CASSFRRVGRNGNTEAFF
TRBJ1-1,.,.,TRBV19,TGTGCCAGTAGTCTAAGAAACAGGGAGGGTCGCACTGAAGCTTTCTTT,CASSLRNREGRTEAFF
TRBJ2-5,.,.,TRBV29-1,TGCAGCGTTGAAGTGGCACAGGCCCGAACCGAGTACTTC,CSVEVAQARTEYF
TRBJ1-6,.,.,TRBV7-2,TGTGCCAGCGGACAGAGCATAACAAAAATAAATTCACCCCTCCACTTT,CASGQSITKINSPLHF
TRBJ1-4,.,TRBD1,TRBV30,TGTGCCTGGAGCGGGGCGGGGACAGGGGCAAAAAAACTGTTTTTT,CAWSGAGTGAKKLFF
TRBJ1-5,.,.,TRBV5-5,TGTGCCAGCAGCTTGGCAGGGGCAAATCAGCCCCAGCATTTT,CASSLAGANQPQHF
TRBJ1-1,.,TRBD1,TRBV19,TGTGCCAGTAGTACCAAGGGACAGGCGAACACTGAAGCTTTCTTT,CASSTKGQANTEAFF
TRBJ2-2,.,.,TRBV24-1,TGTGCCACCGAAGTCGGCGGGGAGCTGTTTTTT,CATEVGGELFF
TRBJ2-5,.,.,TRBV4-1,TGCGCCAGCAGCCAAGCGGGCGGACTCCAAGAGACCCAGTACTTC,CASSQAGGLQETQYF
TRBJ1-6,.,TRBD1,TRBV30,TGTGCCAAAGGACAGGGCACAGCCTATAATTCACCCCTCCACTTT,CAKGQGTAYNSPLHF
TRBJ2-7,.,TRBD1,TRBV20-1,TGCAGTGCCCGAAGGGGGCACGAGCAGTACTTC,CSARRGHEQYF
TRBJ1-1,.,.,TRBV28,TGTGCCAGTCGCACCGCGGGGAACACTGAAGCTTTCTTT,CASRTAGNTEAFF
TRBJ1-2,once,TRBD1,TRBV4-1,TGCGCCAGCAGCCAGCCACAGGGGAAAGAGGGCTACACCTTC,CASSQPQGKEGYTF
TRBJ2-2,.,TRBD2,TRBV29-1,TGCAGCGTTGACCTAGCGGAGGCCGGGGAGCTGTTTTTT,CSVDLAEAGELFF
TRBJ2-1,few,TRBD1,TRBV29-1,TGCAGCGTTGACGGGCAGGGGGTTAGCTCCTACAATGAGCAGTTCTTC,CSVDGQGVSSYNEQFF
TRBJ2-7,.,TRBD1,TRBV6-2/TRBV6-3,TGTGCCAGCAGTCCCGGGACAGGGAATCTGAGGTACGAGCAGTACTTC,CASSPGTGNLRYEQYF
TRBJ1-1,.,TRBD1,TRBV5-4,TGTGCCAGCAGCCCCATCAGGGGGATGAACACTGAAGCTTTCTTT,CASSPIRGMNTEAFF
TRBJ2-2,.,TRBD2,TRBV27,TGTGCCAGCACCCGAACTCTAGCGGGAGGGCCCGGGGAGCTGTTTTTT,CASTRTLAGGPGELFF
TRBJ2-2,.,TRBD1,TRBV19,TGTGCCAGTTCATGGACAGGGCCTTCCGGGGAGCTGTTTTTT,CASSWTGPSGELFF
TRBJ1-3,.,TRBD1,TRBV6-6,TGTGCCAGCAGTTACTGGGACAGCTCTGGAAACACCATATATTTT,CASSYWDSSGNTIYF
TRBJ1-6,.,.,TRBV4-3,TGCGCCAGCAGCCCGGGAGGGAATTATAATTCACCCCTCCACTTT,CASSPGGNYNSPLHF
TRBJ2-7,.,.,TRBV6-5,TGTGCCAGCAGCCCAAGGACTGGGTACGAGCAGTACTTC,CASSPRTGYEQYF
TRBJ2-7,.,TRBD1,TRBV6-2/TRBV6-3,TGTGCCAGCTGCCGACGGCAGGGGGCACCACCCGGGGGTTTCTACGAGCAGTACTTC,CASCRRQGAPPGGFYEQYF
TRBJ2-2,.,TRBD1,TRBV14,TGTGCCAGCAGCCGATGGACAGGGGTTAACACCGGGGAGCTGTTTTTT,CASSRWTGVNTGELFF
TRBJ1-2,.,.,TRBV18,TGTGCCAGCTCAGACAGTGTTGGCTACACCTTC,CASSDSVGYTF
TRBJ2-2,.,.,TRBV28,TGTGCCAGCAGCACCTGGGGGGGCGTGGGGGAGCTGTTTTTT,CASSTWGGVGELFF
TRBJ2-1,once,.,TRBV6-5,TGTGCCAGCCGGATGACCGGGATCAATGAGCAGTTCTTC,CASRMTGINEQFF